This T cell receptor beta chain comes out of a study of blood T cells in healthy people across ages. Study summary: Using template switching, researchers captured about one barcoded beta molecule for each two T cells.

Germline-derived CDR1 and CDR2 are DFQATT and SNEGSKA (reference sequence). CDR3 length: 15 amino acids. The second PCR ran about 6 to 11 cycles with a sample-barcoded 5' primer and J-beta primers. The template-switch adaptor was a 5' adaptor with 12 random nucleotides. It tagged each cDNA molecule. TCRdb re-derived calls from the 5' RACE reads in MiXCR, one entry per CDR3 protein. The sample consists of roughly 800,000 distinct CDR3 sequences, about 62% of them appearing once. The sample consisted of blood. The receptor was isolated from a man aged 30 to 45 in good health. V is TRBV20-1 and J is TRBJ2-7; D possibly corresponds to TRBD2 (6 bases). The end of the DNA fits TRBJ2-5 better, so the J call may be wrong. This CDR3 is CSARDLLQAGETQYF. CDR3 DNA: TGCAGTGCTAGAGATCTTCTCCAGGCGGGGGAGACCCAGTACTTC.